A selection of T cell receptor beta chains follows, all from one sample in a study of blood T cell repertoires in COVID-19. Profiling relied on immunoSEQ multiplex PCR, and the TCRdb table lists in-frame clones only, not all of them. The table lists around 140,000 clones, 65% to 80% of them singletons. The material sequenced was peripheral blood. Receptors were obtained from a woman aged 55-69 years with acute or convalescent COVID-19. Each CDR3 is given with its conserved first and last residue. The order of the fields is V gene, D gene, J gene, CDR3 length, clone size, CDR3 DNA, CDR3 protein. D genes are given only for firm matches. Expanded clones get a size class; other rows say once, few or many, or leave the size out.

TRBV9	NA	TRBJ2-7	15	NA	TGTGCCAGCAGCGTAGGGCCAGTTAAGGGGTACGAGCAGTACTTC	CASSVGPVKGYEQYF
TRBV7-2	NA	TRBJ1-4	14	NA	TGTGCCAGCAGCTATGGACACCCTAATGAAAAACTGTTTTTT	CASSYGHPNEKLFF
TRBV28	TRBD2	TRBJ2-1	14	NA	TGTGCCAGCAGTCTGGGACTAGCGGGAGTGATGCAGTTCTTC	CASSLGLAGVMQFF
TRBV12-3/TRBV12-4	TRBD2	TRBJ2-1	13	NA	TGTGCCAGCAGTTTGGGTGCGGGAGGTGAGCAGTTCTTC	CASSLGAGGEQFF
TRBV7-9	TRBD1	TRBJ2-7	15	NA	TGTGCCAGCAGCTTACGCGGGACAGGGGACGACGAGCAGTACTTC	CASSLRGTGDDEQYF
TRBV30	NA	TRBJ1-2	14	NA	TGTGCCTGGAGTGTAACGCACTCCTCGGATGGCTACACCTTC	CAWSVTHSSDGYTF
TRBV28	NA	TRBJ1-1	15	NA	TGTGCCAGCAGTCCTCAGGGGCGGTCAAACACTGAAGCTTTCTTT	CASSPQGRSNTEAFF
TRBV7-2	TRBD2	TRBJ2-1	17	NA	TGTGCCAGCAGCTTAGGGGGCCTAGCGGGGCTCCTCAGAGAGCAGTTCTTC	CASSLGGLAGLLREQFF
TRBV5-1	NA	TRBJ2-2	15	NA	TGCGCCAGCAGCTTGGACACCGCGGGCACCGGGGAGCTGTTTTTT	CASSLDTAGTGELFF
TRBV7-9	NA	TRBJ1-2	15	NA	TGTGCCAGCAGCAAGACAGAGCTACCTAACTATGGCTACACCTTC	CASSKTELPNYGYTF
TRBV30	TRBD1	TRBJ2-7	17	once	TGTGCCTGGAGTCGTCGGGGTGGGACAGAACTATCCTACGAGCAGTACTTC	CAWSRRGGTELSYEQYF
TRBV18	TRBD2	TRBJ2-1	17	once	TGTGCCAGCTCACCCATCCGACTAGCGGGAGGGAAATATGAGCAGTTCTTC	CASSPIRLAGGKYEQFF
TRBV28	NA	TRBJ2-3	12	few	TGTGCCAGCAGCCGTAGCACAGATACGCAGTATTTT	CASSRSTDTQYF
TRBV27	NA	TRBJ2-1	13	NA	TGTGCCAGCAGTTTAATTCTGCGGGCTGAGCAGTTCTTC	CASSLILRAEQFF
TRBV7-2	TRBD2	TRBJ2-7	18	few	TGTGCCAGCAGCTTTCTCGGGACTAGCGGGTCCATTGCCTACGAGCAGTACTTC	CASSFLGTSGSIAYEQYF
TRBV7-9	NA	TRBJ1-4	16	NA	TGTGCCAGCAGCTTAGGGACTGGTAGCGGCAATGAAAAACTGTTTTTT	CASSLGTGSGNEKLFF
TRBV3-1/TRBV3-2	NA	TRBJ2-3	15	NA	TGTGCCAGCAGCCCGAGGGATCGGAGTACAGATACGCAGTATTTT	CASSPRDRSTDTQYF
TRBV28	NA	TRBJ1-3	15	NA	TGTGCCAGCAGTGAAGGCAGGGTTGCGCGAAACACCATATATTTT	CASSEGRVARNTIYF
TRBV3-1/TRBV3-2	TRBD2	TRBJ2-1	16	NA	TGTGCCAGCAGCCAAGATCCGACTAGCCGTTACAATGAGCAGTTCTTC	CASSQDPTSRYNEQFF
TRBV7-9	TRBD2	TRBJ2-3	15	NA	TGTGCCAGCAGCCCACTGGGGGGGAGCACAGATACGCAGTATTTT	CASSPLGGSTDTQYF
TRBV11-2	NA	TRBJ1-5	13	few	TGTGCCAGCAGTCAGGACAGATACCAGCCCCAGCATTTT	CASSQDRYQPQHF
TRBV2	NA	TRBJ1-3	15	NA	TGTGCCAGCAGTGGGATGGTGGGGCTTGGAAACACCATATATTTT	CASSGMVGLGNTIYF
TRBV7-9	NA	TRBJ2-7	14	NA	TGTGCCAGCACCCCCTCCGCGGGGTCCTACGAGCAGTACTTC	CASTPSAGSYEQYF
TRBV3-1/TRBV3-2	TRBD2	TRBJ2-1	19	NA	TGTGCCAGCAGCCCCCGCCCCGGGACTAGCGGAAAGGTCTACAATGAGCAGTTCTTC	CASSPRPGTSGKVYNEQFF
TRBV25-1	NA	TRBJ2-2	12	NA	TGTGCCAGCAGCCGGGTCTCCGGGGAGCTGTTTTTT	CASSRVSGELFF
TRBV2	TRBD1	TRBJ2-2	14	NA	TGTGCCAGCAGGACAGGGGGGGACACCGGGGAGCTGTTTTTT	CASRTGGDTGELFF
TRBV28	NA	TRBJ1-2	13	NA	TGTGCCAGCAGTCTGGGCCTCTTCTATGGCTACACCTTC	CASSLGLFYGYTF
TRBV6-1	NA	TRBJ1-1	14	NA	TGTGCCAGCAGTGAAGCGGATGATGGGAGGAGAGCTTTCTTT	CASSEADDGRRAFF
TRBV27	TRBD2	TRBJ2-2	16	once	TGTGCCAGCAGTTCGCTGTCCGGGACTACCACCGGGGAGCTGTTTTTT	CASSSLSGTTTGELFF